The 10 T cell receptor beta chains given below trace back to one sample, sequenced in a study of T cells in Graves' hyperthyroidism and ophthalmopathy. It was RNA transcripts that yielded the amplified TCR beta CDR3 regions. The primer set for the first-round RT-PCR of the TCR CDR3 was HTBI. Each CDR3 protein gets one entry after TCRdb re-called the multiplex PCR reads with MiXCR. Among about 290,000 distinct CDR3 sequences listed, about a sixth were seen once. The sequenced sample was blood. The origin of the receptors is an older woman with Graves' ophthalmopathy.

J is TRBJ2-7 and V is TRBV19, with D perhaps being TRBD1 or TRBD2 (6 bases each). Germline V gene lookup returns CDR1 LNHDA and CDR2 SQIVND (reference sequence). Trimming cost V 6 bases and J 1 base, with 19 bases left between them. The CDR3 is made up of 16 amino acids. The CDR3 sequence is CASSKTYGGLSYEQYF. DNA of the CDR3: TGTGCCAGTAGCAAGACTTACGGGGGCCTTTCCTACGAGCAGTACTTC.

This clonotype was seen a handful of times. The chain combines TRBV5-1 with TRBJ2-7; D is perhaps TRBD1 (5 bases). Trimming pared 4 bases from V and 9 bases from J, leaving 17 bases between. Germline V gene data show CDR1 as SGHRS and CDR2 as YFSETQ. The CDR3 has 13 residues. The DNA of the CDR3 is TGCGCCAGCAGCGGCGAGGATATTAGGGGGCAGTACTTC. Its protein is CASSGEDIRGQYF.

This clonotype was observed once. The genes are TRBV7-2 and TRBJ2-1; 10 positions agree with TRBD2. The V gene's germline CDR1 is SGHTA and CDR2 FQGNSA. V lost 5 bases and J lost 7; bases outside the gene matches: 11. The CDR3 totals 16 residues. The CDR3 reads CASSPIAGGRSNEQFF. DNA of the CDR3: TGTGCCAGCAGCCCTATAGCGGGGGGCCGTTCGAATGAGCAGTTCTTC.

This clonotype was counted only a few times. The CDR3 DNA reads as TGTGCCAGCAGCCCAGATCAGGGGGGCGAAAAACTGTTTTTT. It codes for CASSPDQGGEKLFF. The V call is TRBV5-4, the J call TRBJ1-4; 7 positions match TRBD1. Germline trimming cut 4 bases from V and 8 bases from J; bases unmatched to any gene: 8. This CDR3 has 14 amino acids. Germline V gene sequence: CDR1 SGHNT, CDR2 YYREEE (reference sequence).

This clonotype was seen repeatedly, ten times or more. V and J are TRBV6-5 and TRBJ2-5; unclear D gene. The length of the CDR3 is 16 residues. With 4 bases removed from V and 5 bases from J, the gap between germline ends came to 20 bases. Germline values: CDR1 MNHEY, CDR2 SVGAGI. This CDR3 reads CASSFDTGSEWETQYF. CDR3 bases: TGTGCCAGCAGTTTTGACACCGGGTCTGAGTGGGAGACCCAGTACTTC.

This clonotype was seen once. Since a much larger clone is just one base distant, this may be a read error. This CDR3 is CASSVMGTGTHEQYF. The CDR3 nucleotides read TGTGCCAGCAGTGTGATGGGGACAGGGACGCACGAGCAGTACTTC. This rearrangement joins TRBV6-1 to TRBJ2-7, with 9 bases lining up with TRBD1. J gave up 5 bases and V 4 bases, and 9 bases lay outside the gene matches. The germline V gene encodes CDR1 MNHNS and CDR2 SASEGT. The CDR3 runs 15 residues.

The rearrangement joins TRBV4-3 to TRBJ1-2; 12 bases are a match to TRBD1. Germline V gene data show CDR1 as LGHNA and CDR2 as YSLEER. Trimming removed 3 bases from V and 6 bases from J; junction bases left unmatched: 5. This CDR3 comprises 15 residues. This CDR3 is CASSQGTGGANGYTF. CDR3 nucleotide sequence: TGCGCCAGCAGCCAGGGGACAGGGGGCGCAAATGGCTACACCTTC.

This clonotype was seen ten or more times. The CDR3 region has the DNA TGTGCCAGCAGTCGGAAGACAGGCTCCTACGAGCAGTACTTC. It yields the protein CASSRKTGSYEQYF. The chain joins TRBV27 to TRBJ2-7; TRBD1 is a possible D gene (6 bases). Looked up from germline, CDR1 is MNHEY and CDR2 is SMNVEV (reference sequence). This CDR3 has 14 amino acids. Trimming shortened V by 5 bases and J by 0 bases, and 11 bases separated the two germline ends.

This clonotype has a count of ten or more. CDR3 sequence: CASSLRQGVREAFF. For the CDR3, the DNA is TGTGCCAGCAGCTTGCGGCAGGGGGTGAGGGAAGCTTTCTTT. The chain links TRBV5-6 to TRBJ1-1, with TRBD1 identical over 7 bases. The CDR3 is made up of 14 amino acids. V lost 1 base to trimming and J lost 8 bases; unmatched junction nucleotides: 8. CDR1 is SGHDT, CDR2 YYEEEE, per germline.

This chain links TRBV18 with TRBJ1-5; unclear D gene. V gave up 5 bases and J gave up 0 bases, with 14 bases separating them. The CDR3 totals 16 residues. Germline-derived CDR1 and CDR2 are KGHSH and LQKENI. The CDR3 spells CASSDAGLYSNQPQHF. The CDR3, as DNA: TGTGCCAGCTCAGACGCAGGCCTCTATAGCAATCAGCCCCAGCATTTT.